This T cell receptor (beta chain) was sequenced during a study of T cell responses to AZD1222 COVID-19 vaccine. Study in general: Second-dose recipients at about 4 or about 12 weeks were treated as one pooled group. Study-wide points: Donors, mostly white British, included more females; clonal diversity was possibly underestimated.

The repertoire was sequenced with immunoSEQ multiplex PCR; TCRdb's copy has only in-frame clones and lacks some. The sample has around 130,000 clones; about 86% are singletons. This clone was counted only a few times. Its antigen remains unidentified. V lost 3 bases, J lost 7 bases, and 7 bases lay in between. This CDR3 region has 12 residues. The chain employs TRBV12-3 or TRBV12-4 and TRBJ1-5; tentatively, D is TRBD1 (5 bases). This TCR was recovered from an adult in good health. The sample consisted of peripheral blood, taken on day 0 of AZD1222 vaccination. CDR3 in DNA: TGTGCCAGCAGTTTGGGGGAACAGCCCCAGCATTTT. It specifies CASSLGEQPQHF.